The T cell receptor (beta chain) described here comes from a study of cytomegalovirus exposure and HLA in healthy donors. Turning to the study itself: An earlier analysis found some 120 million unique TCR beta sequences from 150 million to 200 million T cells.

Trimming removed 6 bases at V and 4 bases at J, with 15 bases between. The CDR3 runs to 14 residues. Germline V lookup: CDR1 MNHEY, CDR2 SVGAGI. Study outcomes and limitations: Diagnosis of cytomegalovirus status made by the classifier reportedly showed high specificity and sensitivity.

The primer mix had 60 Vbeta and 13 Jbeta primers. Generated by immunoSEQ multiplex PCR, the TCRdb table keeps only in-frame clones and is missing some. Among 55,000 to 75,000 clones listed, approximately 89% were seen once. In regard to this clone: Its antigen is still unknown.

The V and J genes are TRBV6-5 and TRBJ2-5; perhaps TRBD2 as D (5 bases). This clonotype originated in a man aged 18 to 30 in good health and CMV-seronegative. The material sequenced was PBMCs. CDR3 sequence reads: CASSRADYGETQYF. CDR3 DNA sequence: TGTGCCAGCAGCCGAGCCGACTACGGAGAGACCCAGTACTTC.